The 28 T cell receptor beta chains in this list originate from one sample, sequenced in a study of control samples from healthy donors and cancer patients. Profiling relied on immunoSEQ multiplex PCR, and the TCRdb table lists in-frame clones only, not all of them. This table holds about 120,000 clones, about nine tenths found once. The sample comprised blood. The receptors here all came from a man aged 35-49 years in good health.

This clone was observed a single time. The chain links TRBV7-3 to TRBJ2-5, with no clear D. V was clipped by 6 bases and J by 3 bases, with 17 bases between them. The CDR3 contains 15 residues. Germline-derived CDR1 and CDR2 are SGHTA and FQGTGA. DNA of the CDR3: TGTGCCAGCAGATTAGGGCCGGGCCAAGAAGAGACCCAGTACTTC. Translating it yields CASRLGPGQEETQYF.

The chain has TRBV3-1 (or the pseudogene TRBV3-2) and TRBJ2-7; TRBD1 matches at 7 bases. V gave up 2 bases and J gave up 0 bases; unmatched junction bases: 4. CDR1 and CDR2 from the germline V gene are LGHDT and YNNKEL (reference sequence). The CDR3 has 15 residues. The CDR3 reads CASSQPRTGSYEQYF. In DNA form, the CDR3 reads TGTGCCAGCAGCCAACCTCGGACAGGCTCCTACGAGCAGTACTTC.

The chain carries TRBV18 and TRBJ2-7; D possibly corresponds to TRBD2 (7 bases). V was cut by 3 bases and J by 5 bases, with 20 bases left in between. CDR3 size: 16 residues. The V gene's germline CDR1 is KGHSH and CDR2 LQKENI. The CDR3 loop is CASSPGRAGEPDEQYF. Written as DNA, the CDR3 is TGTGCCAGCTCACCTGGGAGGGCAGGGGAACCTGACGAGCAGTACTTC.

This sequence joins TRBV6-5 and TRBJ1-3; 12 bases align to TRBD1. Germline loops: CDR1 MNHEY, CDR2 SVGAGI. Trimming removed 8 bases from V and 4 bases from J; junction bases left unmatched: 6. The CDR3 runs to 15 residues. The CDR3 reads CASRDRGRYGNTIYF. The CDR3 coding sequence is TGTGCCAGCCGGGACAGGGGGCGTTACGGAAACACCATATATTTT.

This sequence joins TRBV7-2 and TRBJ2-5, with TRBD1 identical over 7 bases. Germline assignment: CDR1 SGHTA and CDR2 FQGNSA. The CDR3 spans 15 residues. The V segment lost 1 base and the J segment 7 bases; nucleotides outside the gene matches: 9. This CDR3 is CASSLGATGLGTQYF. The CDR3 DNA reads as TGTGCCAGCAGCTTAGGGGCGACAGGGTTGGGGACCCAGTACTTC.

This chain joins TRBV6-2 or TRBV6-3 and TRBJ2-1; D may match TRBD1 or TRBD2 (5 bases each). The CDR3 has 14 residues. The germline V and J ends were trimmed by 4 bases and 0 bases, with 7 bases remaining between them. Per the germline V gene, CDR1 is MNHEY and CDR2 is SVGEGT. As DNA, the CDR3 is TGTGCCAGCAGTTGGGGGAGCTCCTACAATGAGCAGTTCTTC. This encodes CASSWGSSYNEQFF.

This clone was observed a few times. The V gene is TRBV5-1, the J gene TRBJ1-3; D gene unclear. Germline CDR1 SGHRS, CDR2 YFSETQ. V was pared by 5 bases and J by 0 bases, with 9 bases between. CDR3 length equals 14 residues. The CDR3 spells CASSSEGSGNTIYF. CDR3 nucleotide sequence: TGCGCCAGCAGTTCTGAGGGCTCTGGAAACACCATATATTTT.

The V gene is TRBV5-6, the J gene TRBJ2-1; 8 bases map to TRBD1. The CDR3 spans 16 residues. Germline CDR1 and CDR2: SGHDT and YYEEEE. The ends lost 4 bases at V and 2 bases at J; junction bases unmatched: 8. The DNA of the CDR3 is TGTGCCAGCAGCCCTAATTGGGGACAGGCCTACAATGAGCAGTTCTTC. This encodes CASSPNWGQAYNEQFF.

This chain joins TRBV7-9 and TRBJ1-1; possibly TRBD1 for D (5 bases). Trimming pared 4 bases from V and 1 base from J, leaving 10 bases between. The CDR3 length is 14 residues. Looked up from germline, CDR1 is SEHNR and CDR2 is FQNEAQ (reference sequence). The CDR3 DNA sequence: TGTGCCAGCAGCTGGGGGTGGGGGAACACTGAAGCTTTCTTT. Translated: CASSWGWGNTEAFF.

V gene TRBV24-1 combines with J gene TRBJ2-3; TRBD2 aligns across 8 bases. CDR1 is KGHDR and CDR2 is SFDVKD in the germline V gene. The trim removed 3 bases at V and 5 bases at J, leaving 9 bases unmatched. The CDR3 has 16 residues. This CDR3 is CATSDVGSGVGDTQYF. In DNA form, the CDR3 reads TGTGCCACCAGTGATGTGGGTAGCGGGGTTGGAGATACGCAGTATTTT.

The rearrangement uses TRBV9 and TRBJ2-3, with D perhaps TRBD1 or TRBD2 (5 bases each). The CDR3 totals 14 residues. The germline CDR1 and CDR2 sequences are SGDLS and YYNGEE. The V and J ends lost 0 bases and 5 bases respectively, with 10 bases between them. CDR3 region: CASSVGGGIDTQYF. The CDR3 DNA follows: TGTGCCAGCAGCGTAGGTGGGGGAATAGATACGCAGTATTTT.

The chain combines TRBV6-4 with TRBJ1-1, with D possibly being TRBD1 (5 bases). The CDR3 totals 13 residues. V lost 5 bases, J lost 1 base, and 8 bases lay in between. CDR1 and CDR2 from the germline V gene are MRHNA and SNTAGT. The CDR3 reads CASSSTENTEAFF. The CDR3 nucleotides read TGTGCCAGCAGTTCGACAGAGAACACTGAAGCTTTCTTT.

This clone was found once. The chain is built from TRBV5-1 and TRBJ1-2, with unresolved D. This CDR3 is built from 14 residues. Germline V CDR1 and CDR2: SGHRS, YFSETQ. V lost 6 bases to trimming and J lost 1 base, with 13 bases between them. CDR3 loop: CASMGSEGNYGYTF. The CDR3 DNA reads as TGCGCCAGCATGGGGAGTGAGGGTAACTATGGCTACACCTTC.

This clone was seen a few times. The chain joins TRBV14 to TRBJ1-1; no clear D gene. Germline CDR1 reads SGHDN; CDR2 reads FVKESK. CDR3 length equals 14 residues. Trimming removed 4 bases at V and 0 bases at J, with 9 bases between. The CDR3 DNA reads as TGTGCCAGCAGCCTCGCAGGCATGAACACTGAAGCTTTCTTT. Its translation: CASSLAGMNTEAFF. Based on the CDR3 plus reference TRBV14 and TRBJ1-1, the full variable domain is EAGVTQFPSHSVIEKGQTVTLRCDPISGHDNLYWYRRVMGKEIKFLLHFVKESKQDESGMPNNRFLAERTGGTYSTLKVQPAELEDSGVYFCASSLAGMNTEAFFGQGTRLTVV.

This clone was observed a few times. The chain uses TRBV4-1 and TRBJ1-3; D is perhaps TRBD1 (5 bases). CDR3 length equals 15 residues. Germline V CDR1 and CDR2: MGHRA, YSYEKL. Deletions cut 1 base from V and 4 bases from J, with 11 bases between. CDR3 DNA: TGCGCCAGCAGCCAAGTAGTAGGGACCGGAAACACCATATATTTT. It codes for CASSQVVGTGNTIYF.

CDR3 DNA sequence: TGTGCCAGCAGCCCCTCCCTAGCGGGGGTGGGGGAGCAGTACTTC. Translated, it gives CASSPSLAGVGEQYF. This chain joins TRBV3-1 (or the pseudogene TRBV3-2) and TRBJ2-7; TRBD2 matches 10 bases. This CDR3 has 15 residues. CDR1 LGHDT and CDR2 YNNKEL come from the germline V gene (reference sequence). With V trimmed by 4 bases and J by 7 bases, 10 bases remained unmatched.

V gene TRBV4-3 combines with J gene TRBJ2-5, with no clear D. Germline CDR1 LGHNA, CDR2 YSLEER. Trimming took off 0 bases at V and 11 bases at J, with 10 bases between the two ends. This CDR3 comprises 12 residues. The CDR3 DNA reads TGCGCCAGCAGCCAAGACCGGGCCAAACAGTACTTC. It codes for CASSQDRAKQYF.

The chain links TRBV6-5 to TRBJ1-2, with D perhaps matching TRBD1 (5 bases). CDR1 and CDR2 (germline): MNHEY, SVGAGI. The V gene lost 4 bases and the J gene lost 7 bases, with 13 bases spanning the gap. CDR3 length: 13 residues. The CDR3 is CASSLAGRSGYTF. The CDR3 DNA is TGTGCCAGCAGTTTGGCAGGGAGGAGTGGCTACACCTTC.

The rearrangement uses TRBV24-1 and TRBJ1-5; perhaps TRBD1 as D (6 bases). CDR1 and CDR2 (germline): KGHDR, SFDVKD. The CDR3 covers 14 residues. Trimming stripped 2 bases from V and 7 bases from J, with 11 bases between. CDR3 region: CATSDSGAEQPQHF. CDR3 DNA sequence: TGTGCCACCAGTGATTCAGGGGCAGAACAGCCCCAGCATTTT.

The count of this clone is one. V and J are TRBV18 and TRBJ1-2; D is uncertain. V was trimmed by 2 bases and J by 2 bases, leaving 6 bases between them. CDR1 and CDR2 (germline): KGHSH, LQKENI. The CDR3 extends over 13 amino acids. CDR3 bases: TGTGCCAGCTCACCAAAGGAAAACTATGGCTACACCTTC. Residues: CASSPKENYGYTF.

This chain uses TRBV5-6 with TRBJ2-5; 7 bases align to TRBD1. With V trimmed by 4 bases and J by 4 bases, 4 bases remained unmatched. Germline lookup yields CDR1 SGHDT and CDR2 YYEEEE. CDR3 length: 13 residues. The CDR3, as DNA: TGTGCCAGCAGCAAGACAGGGACAGAGACCCAGTACTTC. Protein sequence: CASSKTGTETQYF.

J is TRBJ2-7 and V is TRBV12-5, with D possibly matching TRBD1 (8 bases). In germline, CDR1 is LGHNT, CDR2 FRNRAP. V was clipped by 3 bases and J by 4 bases, with 16 bases between them. CDR3 length: 15 amino acids. The CDR3 here is CASGFGGTGYYEQYF. In nucleotides, the CDR3 is TGTGCTAGTGGTTTCGGGGGGACAGGATATTACGAGCAGTACTTC.

V and J are TRBV7-9 and TRBJ1-5, with D possibly being TRBD1 (5 bases). The V end was cut by 3 bases, the J end by 6 bases, with 6 bases between. The CDR3 runs to 12 residues. The germline gives CDR1 SEHNR, CDR2 FQNEAQ (reference sequence). The CDR3 coding sequence is TGTGCCAGCAGCTTGGGGGTTCAGCCCCAGCATTTT. Its translation: CASSLGVQPQHF.

The CDR3 DNA follows: TGCGCCAGCAGCCAAGTAGGACTAGCTGACACCGGGGAGCTGTTTTTT. It translates to CASSQVGLADTGELFF. This chain uses TRBV4-1 with TRBJ2-2, with TRBD2 identical over 8 bases. The V and J ends lost 1 base and 3 bases, in that order; junction bases with no gene match: 4. The CDR3 spans 16 residues. Germline CDR1 is MGHRA and CDR2 is YSYEKL.

This chain uses TRBV18 with TRBJ1-2; D perhaps matches TRBD1 (5 bases). V was pared by 3 bases and J by 6 bases, with 11 bases between. Germline CDR1 reads KGHSH; CDR2 reads LQKENI. This CDR3 comprises 13 residues. CDR3 sequence (DNA): TGTGCCAGCTCACCGGCCCAGGGAAATGGCTACACCTTC. Its protein product is CASSPAQGNGYTF.

This chain joins TRBV11-3 and TRBJ2-3; 8 nucleotides line up with TRBD1. Unmatched junction bases numbered 5, after V lost 5 bases and J lost 4 bases. Germline V gene sequence: CDR1 SGHNT, CDR2 YENEEA. The CDR3 has 14 amino acids. CDR3 DNA: TGTGCCAGCAGCAAGGGACAGGTTGCAGATACGCAGTATTTT. It encodes CASSKGQVADTQYF. Using reference TRBV11-3 and TRBJ2-3 for the parts outside the CDR3, the full variable domain is EAGVVQSPRYKIIEKKQPVAFWCNPISGHNTLYWYLQNLGQGPELLIRYENEEAVDDSQLPKDRFSAERLKGVDSTLKIQPAELGDSAVYLCASSKGQVADTQYFGPGTRLTVL.

The chain couples TRBV10-3 to TRBJ2-1; 11 bases agree with TRBD1. V shed 5 bases, J shed 8 bases, and the junction held 14 bases outside the gene matches. The CDR3 is made up of 17 amino acids. The V gene's germline CDR1 is ENHRY and CDR2 SYGVKD. CDR3 sequence (DNA): TGTGCCATCAGTAAGCCCCGGCCGGGACAGGGGGACCATGAGCAGTTCTTC. Its translation: CAISKPRPGQGDHEQFF.

The V and J genes are TRBV4-1 and TRBJ1-4, with D hard to call. Trimming cost V 0 bases and J 10 bases, with 15 bases left between them. From germline, CDR1 is MGHRA and CDR2 YSYEKL. CDR3 length equals 15 residues. The CDR3 sequence is CASSQDGRLWGKLFF. CDR3 in DNA: TGCGCCAGCAGCCAAGATGGCAGGCTCTGGGGAAAACTGTTTTTT.